One and the same sample provided the 2 T cell receptor beta chains below, sequenced in a study of beta chain features in type 1 diabetes. Expressed TCRB transcripts were sequenced because the isolated RNA had all been reverse transcribed beforehand. Method: immunoSEQ multiplex PCR; TCRdb's copy keeps in-frame clones and lacks some. The repertoire holds some 160,000 clones, with 9% to 10% as singletons. The study, taken as a whole, reports: TCRB CDR3 length was moderately but significantly reduced in all four CD4+ subsets of Type 1 diabetes patients.

These receptors' targets are unknown. Sequencing was done on a sample of central memory CD4+ T cells from blood. The receptors stem from a woman aged 25 to 39 with type 1 diabetes.

This clone has a handful of counts. This chain connects TRBV29-1 to TRBJ1-1; TRBD1 matches at 10 bases. This CDR3 is built from 12 residues. J was trimmed by 6 bases and V by 7 bases; bases with no gene match: 5. Germline CDR1 reads SQVTM; CDR2 reads ANQGSEA. CDR3 residues: CSADRGQAEAFF. CDR3 nucleotides: TGCAGCGCCGACAGGGGGCAGGCTGAAGCTTTCTTT.

The gene calls are TRBV10-3 and TRBJ2-2; 8 bases are a match to TRBD1. CDR1 and CDR2 (germline): ENHRY, SYGVKD. The length of the CDR3 is 15 residues. J lost 4 bases, V lost 11 bases, and 12 bases had no gene match. The CDR3 region is CAALSQGAFTGELFF. For the CDR3, the DNA is TGTGCCGCCCTAAGCCAGGGGGCGTTCACCGGGGAGCTGTTTTTT.